This T cell receptor (beta chain) originates from a study of shared clonotypes between healthy human individuals. Study summary: The study used three CD4 naive, three CD4 memory, two CD8 naive and one CD8 memory plate per donor. Overall study results and limits: Generally, estimated richness proved larger in naive subsets than it did in memory subsets. The study sampled only blood, and tissue repertoires likely differ.

Germline trimming cut 3 bases from V and 8 bases from J; bases unmatched to any gene: 20. CDR3 length: 19 residues. Germline V gives CDR1 SGHRS, CDR2 YFSETQ. Original methodology: ImmunoSEQ output lacked quality scores and full-length reads, limiting matched filtering. The repertoire was sequenced with immunoSEQ multiplex PCR; TCRdb's copy has only in-frame clones and lacks some. Clone size and the V and J calls come from that table; the DNA yielded D and trimming. The sample shows approximately 2.3 million clones, 80% to 95% of them seen only once. Details on this clone: Its antigen is still unknown.

The source of this sequence is a man aged 18-30 years in good health. Some clones in this sample may be carry-over from other donors' samples. The chain has TRBV5-1 and TRBJ2-3, with TRBD2 matching over 11 bases. Source material: naive CD4+ T cells from PBMCs. Described subset: CD45RA+ positively selected. The chain's CDR3 is CASSSYGTSGSPDGATQYF. The CDR3, as DNA: TGCGCCAGCAGCTCCTATGGGACTAGCGGCTCCCCCGACGGAGCTACGCAGTATTTT.